This T cell receptor beta chain appears in the sequencing data of a study of cytomegalovirus exposure and HLA in healthy donors. Study-level results: Reported performance of the classifier showed diagnosis of cytomegalovirus status with high specificity and sensitivity.

Unmatched junction bases numbered 10, after V lost 8 bases and J lost 5 bases. The CDR3 is 14 residues long. Per germline, CDR1 SGHAT and CDR2 FQNNGV. This clone has only one observation. The antigen is unknown. Using immunoSEQ multiplex PCR, the repertoire was profiled, and TCRdb retains in-frame clones only, with some absent. The sample lists around 150,000 clones, roughly 79% occurring once. Separate from the roughly 630-subject first cohort was the approximately 110-subject validation cohort, to which the donors belonged. The TCR originated in a man aged 25 to 40 in good health and CMV-seropositive. Specimen: PBMCs. The rearrangement joins TRBV11-2 to TRBJ2-5; 8 bases fit TRBD2. The CDR3 protein is CASSLRGERETQYF. CDR3 nucleotide sequence: TGTGCCAGCTCACTGCGGGGGGAGCGGGAGACCCAGTACTTC.